Each of the 30 T cell receptor beta chains below was sequenced from the same sample in a study of cytomegalovirus exposure and HLA in healthy donors. The PCR made use of 60 Vbeta and 13 Jbeta primers. TCRdb's table, derived via immunoSEQ multiplex PCR, lists solely in-frame clones and lacks some. This sample has about 59,000 clones, with about 77% found just once. Sequenced: PBMCs. All receptors come from a man aged 25 to 40 in good health and CMV-seropositive.

This clone occurred once. The chain has TRBV9 and TRBJ2-1; 12 nucleotides align to TRBD2. Germline values: CDR1 SGDLS, CDR2 YYNGEE. The ends lost 3 bases at V and 8 bases at J; junction bases unmatched: 6. The CDR3 loop spans 15 amino acids. The CDR3 reads CASSASSGGVYEQFF. In DNA, the CDR3 is TGTGCCAGCAGCGCATCTAGCGGGGGGGTTTATGAGCAGTTCTTC.

The V gene is TRBV6-5, the J gene TRBJ2-3; D gene uncertain. Per germline, CDR1 MNHEY and CDR2 SVGAGI. The CDR3 runs to 12 residues. Trimming shortened V by 8 bases and J by 4 bases, and 10 bases separated the two germline ends. The CDR3 region has the DNA TGTGCCAGCCACACCCCCCCAGATACGCAGTATTTT. Its protein is CASHTPPDTQYF.

This clone was counted between two and nine times. The rearrangement joins TRBV2 to TRBJ2-5; no reliable D call. Trimming took off 11 bases at V and 5 bases at J, with 9 bases between the two ends. The germline gives CDR1 SNHLY, CDR2 FYNNEI. This CDR3 has 10 residues. The CDR3 sequence is CACESETQYF. The CDR3 DNA sequence: TGTGCCTGCGAATCGGAGACCCAGTACTTC.

V usage is TRBV11-3 and J usage is TRBJ2-7, with TRBD2 identical over 8 bases. With 2 bases clipped from V and 6 bases from J, the junction kept 6 bases outside the gene matches. Germline CDR1 is SGHNT and CDR2 is YENEEA. This CDR3 has 14 amino acids. The CDR3 loop reads CASSLRGGASEQYF. The CDR3, as DNA: TGTGCCAGCAGCTTACGGGGGGGGGCGTCCGAGCAGTACTTC.

The rearrangement links TRBV7-2 to TRBJ2-3; D is perhaps TRBD2 (5 bases). The germline CDR1 and CDR2 sequences are SGHTA and FQGNSA. The CDR3 runs 15 residues. The V and J ends lost 1 base and 4 bases respectively, with 12 bases between them. CDR3 sequence: CASSLVIGRSDTQYF. CDR3 nucleotides: TGTGCCAGCAGCTTAGTTATAGGGAGATCAGATACGCAGTATTTT.

Worth noting for this clone: The junction does not match germline at one end; this may be a read error. The genes are TRBV9 and TRBJ2-3, with no clear D. CDR3 length: 14 amino acids. The germline CDR1 and CDR2 sequences are SGDLS and YYNGEE. In DNA form, the CDR3 reads TGTGCCAGCAGCGTAGGGCTAGTCGACGATACGCGGTATTTT. It specifies CASSVGLVDDTRYF.

This CDR3 reads CASSWGQPSYGYTF. Here the CDR3 DNA reads TGTGCCAGCAGCTGGGGACAGCCCTCCTATGGCTACACCTTC. The rearrangement joins TRBV7-2 to TRBJ1-2, with TRBD1 identical over 7 bases. V gave up 4 bases and J gave up 4 bases; unmatched junction bases: 6. The CDR3 is 14 residues long. Germline CDR1 and CDR2: SGHTA and FQGNSA.

The chain links TRBV18 to TRBJ1-2, with D possibly TRBD1 on 5 matching bases. CDR1 is KGHSH and CDR2 is LQKENI in the germline V gene. The CDR3 runs 15 residues. Trimming removed 2 bases from V and 2 bases from J, with 12 bases in between. The DNA for the CDR3 is TGTGCCAGCTCACCAGGGGCCGGTAGCAACTATGGCTACACCTTC. Encoded protein: CASSPGAGSNYGYTF. The entire variable domain, with the rest obtained from reference TRBV18 and TRBJ1-2, is as follows: NAGVMQNPRHLVRRRGQEARLRCSPMKGHSHVYWYRQLPEEGLKFMVYLQKENIIDESGMPKERFSAEFPKEGPSILRIQQVVRGDSAAYFCASSPGAGSNYGYTFGSGTRLTVV.

The CDR3 sequence: CATSLPRETQYF. The DNA for the CDR3 is TGTGCCACCAGCCTTCCGCGGGAGACCCAGTACTTC. V gene TRBV15 combines with J gene TRBJ2-5, with D uncertain. Per germline, CDR1 LNHNV and CDR2 YYDKDF (reference sequence). The CDR3 totals 12 residues. The ends were cut back, 5 bases at V and 5 bases at J, with 9 bases in the middle.

V gene TRBV28 combines with J gene TRBJ2-1, with D possibly being TRBD1 (6 bases). Between the trimmed V and J ends, which lost 11 bases and 3 bases, there was a span of 14 bases. The CDR3 runs 13 residues. Germline assignment: CDR1 MDHEN and CDR2 SYDVKM. This CDR3 is CASWGRFYNEQFF. CDR3 coding DNA: TGTGCCTCTTGGGGGCGGTTCTACAATGAGCAGTTCTTC.

The rearrangement links TRBV7-2 to TRBJ1-4; D remains ambiguous. With 4 bases removed from V and 4 bases from J, the gap between germline ends came to 13 bases. The CDR3 runs to 15 residues. CDR1 is SGHTA, CDR2 FQGNSA, per germline. Here the CDR3 DNA reads TGTGCCAGCAGCTCACCGTTGGGCCTTAATGAAAAACTGTTTTTT. Translating it yields CASSSPLGLNEKLFF.

This chain links TRBV7-2 with TRBJ2-1; D not resolved. CDR3 length equals 16 residues. Trimming left V 6 bases short and J 0 bases short, with 15 bases between. Germline CDR1 and CDR2: SGHTA and FQGNSA. The CDR3 is CASRQLQSSSYNEQFF. The CDR3 DNA is TGTGCCAGCAGACAGTTACAATCCAGCTCCTACAATGAGCAGTTCTTC. Filled out from reference TRBV7-2 and TRBJ2-1, the complete variable domain reads GAGVSQSPSNKVTEKGKDVELRCDPISGHTALYWYRQSLGQGLEFLIYFQGNSAPDKSGLPSDRFSAERTGGSVSTLTIQRTQQEDSAVYLCASRQLQSSSYNEQFFGPGTRLTVL.

This chain connects TRBV18 to TRBJ1-3, with D unclear. This CDR3 has 13 residues. Germline CDR1 KGHSH, CDR2 LQKENI. The V and J ends lost 5 bases and 4 bases respectively, with 9 bases between them. CDR3 amino acids: CASSSSTGNTIYF. CDR3 DNA: TGTGCCAGCTCATCGTCGACAGGAAACACCATATATTTT.

The genes are TRBV5-1 and TRBJ1-1, with D unclear. Trimming removed 2 bases from V and 4 bases from J, with 9 bases in between. CDR1 and CDR2 (germline): SGHRS, YFSETQ. This CDR3 is 13 amino acids long. CDR3 nucleotides: TGCGCCAGCAGCTTCATGGAGGGCACTGAAGCTTTCTTT. Amino acid sequence: CASSFMEGTEAFF.

The chain recombines TRBV7-9 with TRBJ1-4; 8 bases agree with TRBD1. The junction had 10 bases not matched to a gene; V was cut back by 5 bases and J by 11 bases. This CDR3 has 14 residues. Per germline, CDR1 SEHNR and CDR2 FQNEAQ (reference sequence). CDR3 DNA sequence: TGTGCCAGCAGCGGGGGACAGGTCACCGGGAAACTGTTTTTT. Residues: CASSGGQVTGKLFF. The full variable domain, rest sourced from reference TRBV7-9 and TRBJ1-4, is DTGVSQNPRHKITKRGQNVTFRCDPISEHNRLYWYRQTLGQGPEFLTYFQNEAQLEKSRLLSDRFSAERPKGSFSTLEIQRTEQGDSAMYLCASSGGQVTGKLFFGSGTQLSVL.

This clone has a single count. The chain carries TRBV11-2 and TRBJ1-2, with 7 bases fitting TRBD1. The CDR3 loop spans 17 amino acids. The V and J ends lost 1 base and 2 bases, in that order; junction bases with no gene match: 10. Germline V gives CDR1 SGHAT, CDR2 FQNNGV. This CDR3 is CASSLVGIGGFNYGYTF. The CDR3 bases are TGTGCCAGCAGCTTAGTGGGTATAGGGGGCTTCAACTATGGCTACACCTTC.

The chain carries TRBV6-1 and TRBJ2-1; 10 bases fit TRBD2. J lost 1 base, V lost 3 bases, and 6 bases had no gene match. The CDR3 sequence is 17 residues long. Germline V gives CDR1 MNHNS, CDR2 SASEGT. This CDR3 is CASSDSIAGGSYNEQFF. DNA of the CDR3: TGTGCCAGCAGTGATTCAATAGCGGGGGGTTCCTACAATGAGCAGTTCTTC.

This clone was seen only once. V gene TRBV13 combines with J gene TRBJ2-3, with 7 positions matching TRBD2. Germline V gene data show CDR1 as PRHDT and CDR2 as FYEKMQ (reference sequence). CDR3 length equals 14 residues. V shed 5 bases, J shed 0 bases, and the junction held 2 bases outside the gene matches. CDR3 bases: TGTGCCAGCAGCGGGGGGGGTAGCACAGATACGCAGTATTTT. Translated: CASSGGGSTDTQYF.

This sequence joins TRBV20-1 and TRBJ2-1; D gene uncertain. CDR1 is DFQATT, CDR2 SNEGSKA, per germline (reference sequence). This CDR3 spans 11 amino acids. V lost 3 bases, J lost 4 bases, and 4 bases lay in between. Here the CDR3 reads CSASNYNEQFF. DNA for the CDR3: TGCAGTGCTAGCAATTACAATGAGCAGTTCTTC.

V and J are TRBV18 and TRBJ2-5; perhaps TRBD2 as D (6 bases). The CDR3 has 13 residues. Germline assignment: CDR1 KGHSH and CDR2 LQKENI. With 4 bases removed from V and 5 bases from J, the gap between germline ends came to 11 bases. The CDR3 sequence: CASSLGGGETQYF. The CDR3 DNA is TGTGCCAGCTCACTTGGTGGAGGGGAGACCCAGTACTTC.

The CDR3 is CASSFIAGVETQYF. The CDR3 DNA is TGTGCCAGCAGCTTTATAGCGGGGGTTGAGACCCAGTACTTC. The chain carries TRBV7-2 and TRBJ2-5; 9 nucleotides agree with TRBD2. This CDR3 contains 14 residues. V dropped 3 bases and J dropped 5; count of bases not matched to a gene: 4. In germline, CDR1 is SGHTA, CDR2 FQGNSA.

The gene calls are TRBV5-1 and TRBJ2-7; 9 bases line up with TRBD1. The germline V gene has CDR1 SGHRS and CDR2 YFSETQ. The CDR3 runs 12 residues. The ends lost 3 bases at V and 5 bases at J; junction bases unmatched: 0. CDR3 DNA: TGCGCCAGCAGCTGGGACAGGGACGAGCAGTACTTC. Translation: CASSWDRDEQYF.

This clone appeared a few times. The chain joins TRBV5-1 to TRBJ2-7; D gene ambiguous. Germline lookup yields CDR1 SGHRS and CDR2 YFSETQ. Trimming took 4 bases from V and 2 from J, leaving 7 bases between them. The CDR3 is 12 residues long. The CDR3, as DNA: TGCGCCAGCAGCGGCACAACCTACGAGCAGTACTTC. It specifies CASSGTTYEQYF.

A few counts support this clone. V usage is TRBV7-2 and J usage is TRBJ1-1; 9 bases are a match to TRBD1. Germline V lookup: CDR1 SGHTA, CDR2 FQGNSA. The CDR3 has 15 amino acids. Unmatched junction bases numbered 4, after V lost 4 bases and J lost 1 base. The DNA for the CDR3 is TGTGCCAGCAGCTATCTGGGACAGGGGAACACTGAAGCTTTCTTT. As protein: CASSYLGQGNTEAFF.

The rearrangement uses TRBV6-4 and TRBJ1-2; TRBD1 agrees at 7 bases. This CDR3 has 15 amino acids. Trimming at V came to 3 bases and at J to 2 bases, leaving 6 bases not matched to a gene. Germline CDR1 is MRHNA and CDR2 is SNTAGT. The CDR3, as DNA: TGTGCCAGCAGTGAGACACAGGGGTTGAACTATGGCTACACCTTC. It yields the protein CASSETQGLNYGYTF.

The chain couples TRBV18 to TRBJ2-7; TRBD1 agrees at 7 bases. V was pared by 0 bases and J by 2 bases, with 13 bases of the junction left unmatched. Germline CDR1 is KGHSH and CDR2 is LQKENI. The CDR3 spans 18 residues. The CDR3 region is CASSPPTPSGTAAYEQYF. Here the CDR3 DNA reads TGTGCCAGCTCACCACCCACCCCCTCCGGGACAGCAGCCTACGAGCAGTACTTC.

The rearrangement joins TRBV19 to TRBJ2-7; D uncertain. The CDR3 covers 14 residues. The germline V gene encodes CDR1 LNHDA and CDR2 SQIVND (reference sequence). Trimming cost V 1 base and J 0 bases, with 7 bases left between them. The CDR3 nucleotides read TGTGCCAGTAGTATAGCCAGTGGCTCCTACGAGCAGTACTTC. Encoded protein: CASSIASGSYEQYF. The complete variable domain, with remaining parts taken from reference TRBV19 and TRBJ2-7, reads DGGITQSPKYLFRKEGQNVTLSCEQNLNHDAMYWYRQDPGQGLRLIYYSQIVNDFQKGDIAEGYSVSREKKESFPLTVTSAQKNPTAFYLCASSIASGSYEQYFGPGTRLTVT.

The chain joins TRBV9 to TRBJ2-5; D is undetermined. The germline V gene encodes CDR1 SGDLS and CDR2 YYNGEE. The V end lost 1 base, the J end lost 2 bases, and 9 bases lay between the germline ends. The CDR3 extends over 14 amino acids. Written as DNA, the CDR3 is TGTGCCAGCAGCGTATTGCCGGTACAAGAGACCCAGTACTTC. Amino acids: CASSVLPVQETQYF.

J is TRBJ1-1 and V is TRBV5-1; D uncertain. The CDR3 runs to 16 residues. The V gene lost 0 bases and the J gene lost 6 bases, with 18 bases spanning the gap. Germline-derived CDR1 and CDR2 are SGHRS and YFSETQ. CDR3 sequence (DNA): TGCGCCAGCAGCTTGGATGTGTACATCAGATTTGCTGAAGCTTTCTTT. Protein sequence: CASSLDVYIRFAEAFF.

In DNA form, the CDR3 reads TGTGCCAGCAGCTTAGGGGCAGGGGGCTCCTATGGCTACACCTTC. Its translation: CASSLGAGGSYGYTF. This rearrangement joins TRBV7-2 to TRBJ1-2, with TRBD1 matching 8 bases. The germline V gene encodes CDR1 SGHTA and CDR2 FQGNSA. V lost 1 base, J lost 4 bases, and 5 bases stayed unmatched. This CDR3 is built from 15 residues.